This is a list of T cell receptor beta chains from one sample in a study of blood T cell repertoires in COVID-19. Clones were sequenced by immunoSEQ multiplex PCR, and TCRdb holds only the in-frame ones, with some missing. The table records roughly 330,000 clones, roughly 87% of them present only once. Sequences were obtained from peripheral blood. The receptors come from a young man with COVID-19, enrolled during active disease. Each CDR3 is given with its conserved first and last residue. The order of the fields is V gene, CDR3 protein.

V: TRBV7-6; CDR3: CASSPPDRAHEQYF
V: TRBV7-2; CDR3: CASSLNLGQGAPGTF
V: TRBV19; CDR3: CASARGDYGYTF
V: TRBV5-4; CDR3: CASSPYEGKAFF
V: TRBV3-1/TRBV3-2; CDR3: CASSQLKGEAFF
V: TRBV6-5; CDR3: CASSYQQGMNTEAFF
V: TRBV6-5; CDR3: CASSSSGPQETQYF
V: TRBV5-1; CDR3: CASRGLAGAGELFF
V: TRBV10-3; CDR3: CAISAPGQGASSGNTIYF
V: TRBV12-3/TRBV12-4; CDR3: CASRLTGDEQYF
V: TRBV9; CDR3: CASSFQGSTEAFF
V: TRBV7-9; CDR3: CASSSWTGGLQQYF
V: TRBV25-1; CDR3: CASSAGTSGGDNEQFF
V: TRBV3-1/TRBV3-2; CDR3: CARGRGRGDEKLFF
V: TRBV7-2; CDR3: CASSPRAGGSHEQYF
V: TRBV2; CDR3: CASRRQGSRTDTQYF
V: TRBV27; CDR3: CASSLIGDRIDSPLHF
V: TRBV28; CDR3: CASSSHQNYGYTF
V: TRBV30; CDR3: CAWSSRGWGRRRGNEQFF
V: TRBV5-1; CDR3: CASSGQGLRTDTQYF
V: TRBV2; CDR3: CASTTSYEQYF
V: TRBV15; CDR3: CATSRATGIGNEQFF
V: TRBV28; CDR3: CASNSLGGWTYEQYF
V: TRBV6-2/TRBV6-3; CDR3: CASSYSTLAGNEQFF
V: TRBV7-2; CDR3: CASSLDPGGYEQYF
V: TRBV7-9; CDR3: CASSSGDRPYEQYF
V: TRBV28; CDR3: CASKGRGEGNTIYF
V: TRBV28; CDR3: CATSTGPYEQYF
V: TRBV30; CDR3: CAWVGAATIYF
V: TRBV7-2; CDR3: CASSPGVEYYGYTF
V: TRBV18; CDR3: CASSPGTGGHEQYF
V: TRBV27; CDR3: CATSRGSSGANVLTF
V: TRBV18; CDR3: CASSPLQANQPQHF
V: TRBV6-2/TRBV6-3; CDR3: CASSPRTSGIRKTQYF
V: TRBV7-3; CDR3: CASSFTQGIRLDTEAFF
V: TRBV11-2; CDR3: CASSFTPGHLNTEAFF
V: TRBV7-9; CDR3: CASSSGDRESEEQYF
V: TRBV12-5; CDR3: CASGLVTGTLNTEAFF
V: TRBV5-4; CDR3: CASSSQGALGNQPQHF
V: TRBV18; CDR3: CASSATQATNYGYTF
V: TRBV7-2; CDR3: CASSRGQLEKLFF
V: TRBV4-1; CDR3: CASSQDNGGGNGYTF
V: TRBV6-6; CDR3: CASSTPGVETQYF
V: TRBV4-2; CDR3: CASSQDRAPVGLNTEAFF
V: TRBV12-3/TRBV12-4; CDR3: CASKDSWTGELFF
V: TRBV18; CDR3: CASSSRTALNTEAFF
V: TRBV4-2; CDR3: CASSQGDGNYGYTF
V: TRBV5-4; CDR3: CASSLGRDRERFF
V: TRBV5-4; CDR3: CASSTERVRETQYF
V: TRBV27; CDR3: CASRTGQEETQYF
V: TRBV10-3; CDR3: CAISEAQGQAYEQYF
V: TRBV18; CDR3: CASSPRTGGTEAFF
V: TRBV28; CDR3: CASSLTGGEYEQYF
V: TRBV28; CDR3: CASCRANTGELFF
V: TRBV11-3; CDR3: CASSFQENTEAFF
V: TRBV19; CDR3: CASTPTAWATTEAFF
V: TRBV7-9; CDR3: CASSSGQGSYNEQFF
V: TRBV19; CDR3: CASSTGLAGGAEQFF
V: TRBV5-1; CDR3: CASGSGTVSAGEQYF
V: TRBV7-2; CDR3: CASSSRRVQNIQYF